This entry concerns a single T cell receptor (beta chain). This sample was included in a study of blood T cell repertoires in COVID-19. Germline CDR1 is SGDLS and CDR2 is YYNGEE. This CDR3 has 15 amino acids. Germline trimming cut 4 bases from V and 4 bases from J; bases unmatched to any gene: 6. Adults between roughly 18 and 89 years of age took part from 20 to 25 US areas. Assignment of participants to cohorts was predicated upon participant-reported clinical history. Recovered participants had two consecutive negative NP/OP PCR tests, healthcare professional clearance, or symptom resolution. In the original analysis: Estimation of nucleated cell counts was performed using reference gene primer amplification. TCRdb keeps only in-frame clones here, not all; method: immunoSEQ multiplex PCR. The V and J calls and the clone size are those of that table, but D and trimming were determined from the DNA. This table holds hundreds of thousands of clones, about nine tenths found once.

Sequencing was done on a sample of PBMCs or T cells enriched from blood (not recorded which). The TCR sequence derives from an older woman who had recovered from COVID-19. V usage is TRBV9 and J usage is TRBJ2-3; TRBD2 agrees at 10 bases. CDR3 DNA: TGTGCCAGCAGCTCCCCGGGGACTAGCGCAGATACGCAGTATTTT. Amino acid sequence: CASSSPGTSADTQYF. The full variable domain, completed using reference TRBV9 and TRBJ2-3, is DSGVTQTPKHLITATGQRVTLRCSPRSGDLSVYWYQQSLDQGLQFLIQYYNGEERAKGNILERFSAQQFPDLHSELNLSSLELGDSALYFCASSSPGTSADTQYFGPGTRLTVL.